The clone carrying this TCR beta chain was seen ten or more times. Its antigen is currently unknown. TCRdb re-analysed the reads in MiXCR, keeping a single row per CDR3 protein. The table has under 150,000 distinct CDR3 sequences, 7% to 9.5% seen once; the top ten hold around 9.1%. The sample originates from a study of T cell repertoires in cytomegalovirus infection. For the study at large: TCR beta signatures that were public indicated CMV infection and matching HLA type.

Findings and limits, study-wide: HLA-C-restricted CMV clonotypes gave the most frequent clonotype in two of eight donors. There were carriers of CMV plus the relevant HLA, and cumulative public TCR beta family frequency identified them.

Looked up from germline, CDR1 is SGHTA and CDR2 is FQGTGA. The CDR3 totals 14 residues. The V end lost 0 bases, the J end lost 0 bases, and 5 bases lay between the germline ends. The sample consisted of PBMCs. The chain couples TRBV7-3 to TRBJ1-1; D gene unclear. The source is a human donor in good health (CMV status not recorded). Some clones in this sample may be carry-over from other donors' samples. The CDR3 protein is CASSLTIVNTEAFF. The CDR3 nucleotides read TGTGCCAGCAGCTTAACAATTGTGAACACTGAAGCTTTCTTT.